This T cell receptor (beta chain) was sequenced for a study of CXCR3-negative and CXCR3-positive naive CD8 T cells. Turning to the study itself: The libraries together contributed about 130 million TRB reads, each supplying about 1.5 +/- 0.3 million.

With UMI labels, 5' RACE was used to prepare the TRB cDNA libraries. After re-calling the 5' RACE reads, TCRdb lists one entry per CDR3 protein, DNA absent. The sample holds roughly 6,000 distinct CDR3 sequences. Per CD8+ T cell subset, triplicate sorts of 250,000 to 300,000 cells each were done. Study-level findings and limits: TCR strength was inferred from TRB CDR3 properties, while surface CD5 was comparable between naive subsets. Comparison of naive CXCR3-negative and CXCR3-positive cells revealed similar TRBV-TRBJ usage, while memory cells differed. TRB CDR3 hydrophobicity was greater in CXCR3-positive naive cells than in CXCR3-negative naive cells.

This clonotype is identified as large (0.1 to 1%) from frequency. Its antigen remains unknown. Germline V gene data show CDR1 as PRHDT and CDR2 as FYEKMQ (reference sequence). The CDR3 length is 16 residues. The clonotype comes from a human donor in good health. Some clones in this sample may be carry-over from other donors' samples. Material: naive CXCR3+ CD8+ T cells from blood. The subset denotes: CD45RO-CCR7+CD27+CD95- naive CD8+ T cells expressing CXCR3 (TNR3+). V is TRBV13 and J is TRBJ1-2. The CDR3 loop reads CASSSRMDPGEGGYTF.